This T cell receptor (beta chain) derives from a study of response to subunit inactivated influenza vaccine. V dropped 1 base and J dropped 3 bases, with 6 bases sitting between them. CDR1 and CDR2 (germline): SGHTA, FQGNSA. CDR3 size: 13 residues. MiXCR was run by TCRdb on the RT-PCR reads, yielding one entry per CDR3 protein. The table shows roughly 630,000 distinct CDR3 sequences, with 14% occurring only once. Here the sequenced sample was PBMCs from blood, taken approximately 15 days before vaccination. J is TRBJ2-5 and V is TRBV7-2; D is unclear. This TCR was recovered from a man between 45 and 60 years old who received an inactivated influenza vaccine. CDR3 amino acids: CASSLGYKETQYF. CDR3 coding DNA: TGTGCCAGCAGCTTAGGCTACAAAGAGACCCAGTACTTC.